The 18 T cell receptor beta chains given below trace back to one sample, sequenced in a study of OX40 agonist ivuxolimab in advanced cancers. Some clones are missing from TCRdb's copy, which holds only in-frame ones; the method was immunoSEQ multiplex PCR. There are 80,000 to 100,000 clones in the sample; just over 90% occur only once, and approximately 0.3% lies in the top ten. The input for sequencing was CD4+ or CD8+ T cells sorted from blood, taken in a trial of the OX40 agonist ivuxolimab. These receptors originate from an adult with an advanced solid tumor such as melanoma, head and neck, liver or kidney cancer.

The V call is TRBV5-1, the J call TRBJ1-2, with D possibly TRBD1 on 5 matching bases. Germline loops: CDR1 SGHRS, CDR2 YFSETQ. V lost 5 bases, J lost 0 bases, and 11 bases lay in between. This CDR3 region has 14 residues. CDR3 region: CASRLQVTNYGYTF. The CDR3 DNA follows: TGCGCCAGCAGATTACAGGTTACTAACTATGGCTACACCTTC. The whole variable domain, filled in from reference TRBV5-1 and TRBJ1-2, reads KAGVTQTPRYLIKTRGQQVTLSCSPISGHRSVSWYQQTPGQGLQFLFEYFSETQRNKGNFPGRFSGRQFSNSRSEMNVSTLELGDSALYLCASRLQVTNYGYTFGSGTRLTVV.

The chain combines TRBV7-9 with TRBJ2-3, with TRBD1 matching 9 bases. From germline, CDR1 is SEHNR and CDR2 FQNEAQ (reference sequence). The CDR3 length is 12 residues. The V gene end was trimmed by 1 base and the J gene end by 15 bases; junction bases not matched to a gene: 5. The CDR3 DNA sequence: TGTGCCAGCAGCTTAGGGGACAGGGCCCATTATTTT. The encoded protein is CASSLGDRAHYF.

The chain employs TRBV10-3 and TRBJ1-1; D is unresolved. Trimming removed 3 bases from V and 0 bases from J, with 8 bases in between. The CDR3 extends over 14 amino acids. Germline V gene data show CDR1 as ENHRY and CDR2 as SYGVKD. The CDR3 bases are TGTGCCATCAGTGATAGACATTTGAACACTGAAGCTTTCTTT. Its translation: CAISDRHLNTEAFF.

The chain has TRBV5-1 and TRBJ1-2; 7 nucleotides match TRBD1. Germline CDR1 is SGHRS and CDR2 is YFSETQ. The length of the CDR3 is 14 residues. V was clipped by 4 bases and J by 4 bases; unmatched bases: 7. CDR3 bases: TGCGCCAGCAGCCCCCGGGACAGCCTCTATGGCTACACCTTC. Residues: CASSPRDSLYGYTF.

This chain uses TRBV7-9 with TRBJ2-6; no clear D. The germline gives CDR1 SEHNR, CDR2 FQNEAQ (reference sequence). The CDR3 totals 15 residues. V was cut by 4 bases and J by 3 bases, with 10 bases left in between. Written as DNA, the CDR3 is TGTGCCAGCAGCTCCCCTAGGGATGGGGCCAACGTCCTGACTTTC. Translation gives CASSSPRDGANVLTF.

This chain joins TRBV6-1 and TRBJ1-2; TRBD1 might be the D (5 bases). CDR1 and CDR2 from the germline V gene are MNHNS and SASEGT. There are 14 residues in the CDR3. Deletions cut 0 bases from V and 2 bases from J, with 7 bases between. The CDR3 DNA reads as TGTGCCAGCAGTGAAGCCCGACAGAACTATGGCTACACCTTC. This translates into CASSEARQNYGYTF.

The rearrangement uses TRBV28 and TRBJ2-7, with D maybe TRBD1 (5 bases). There are 13 residues in the CDR3. Trimming pared 6 bases from V and 7 bases from J, leaving 16 bases between. Per germline, CDR1 MDHEN and CDR2 SYDVKM. This CDR3 reads CASSPLTVQEQYF. Written as DNA, the CDR3 is TGTGCCAGCAGCCCCCTGACAGTACAAGAGCAGTACTTC.

Only one count was recorded for this clone. V is TRBV10-3 and J is TRBJ2-7; D is undetermined. The germline CDR1 and CDR2 sequences are ENHRY and SYGVKD. The CDR3 totals 14 residues. The V gene lost 0 bases and the J gene lost 2 bases, with 8 bases spanning the gap. In DNA, the CDR3 is TGTGCCATCAGTGAGTCCGGCAGAGCCTACGAGCAGTACTTC. It codes for CAISESGRAYEQYF.

The gene calls are TRBV5-1 and TRBJ1-3; D unclear. The germline V gene has CDR1 SGHRS and CDR2 YFSETQ. CDR3 size: 14 residues. The V end lost 1 base, the J end lost 0 bases, and 5 bases lay between the germline ends. CDR3 nucleotides: TGCGCCAGCAGCTTGCCCAGCTCTGGAAACACCATATATTTT. Amino acid sequence: CASSLPSSGNTIYF.

V and J are TRBV11-3 and TRBJ2-2; D is perhaps TRBD1 or TRBD2 (6 bases each). CDR3 length: 15 amino acids. V gave up 1 base and J gave up 4 bases, with 10 bases separating them. The germline V gene has CDR1 SGHNT and CDR2 YENEEA. CDR3 protein: CASSLAGASTGELFF. DNA for the CDR3: TGTGCCAGCAGCTTAGCGGGGGCGAGCACCGGGGAGCTGTTTTTT.

CDR3 in DNA: TGTGCCATCGGGACTAGTATGTCCTACGAGCAGTACTTC. The encoded protein is CAIGTSMSYEQYF. The V gene is TRBV10-3, the J gene TRBJ2-7; 8 bases agree with TRBD2. The CDR3 covers 13 residues. CDR1 is ENHRY, CDR2 SYGVKD, per germline. Trimming cost V 8 bases and J 1 base; bases outside gene matches: 4.

On this clone itself: Other DNA sequences of this sample code for an identical CDR3. V is TRBV5-1 and J is TRBJ1-5; TRBD1 might be the D (5 bases). CDR3 length: 14 residues. V was trimmed by 3 bases and J by 2 bases, leaving 9 bases between them. Germline CDR1 reads SGHRS; CDR2 reads YFSETQ. The CDR3 loop is CASSWGVGNQPQHF. The DNA of the CDR3 is TGCGCCAGCAGCTGGGGGGTAGGCAATCAGCCCCAGCATTTT.

This clone was seen a single time. The gene calls are TRBV27 and TRBJ2-6, with D perhaps assigned TRBD1 or TRBD2 (5 bases each). Per the germline V gene, CDR1 is MNHEY and CDR2 is SMNVEV (reference sequence). Trimming took 1 base from V and 1 from J, leaving 11 bases between them. This CDR3 has 17 amino acids. The CDR3 coding sequence is TGTGCCAGCAGTTTATTGGGACGGAGATCTGGGGCCAACGTCCTGACTTTC. Translation gives CASSLLGRRSGANVLTF.

The table lists this clone with a count of one. The rearrangement links TRBV5-1 to TRBJ2-7; perhaps TRBD2 as D (6 bases). This CDR3 is built from 15 residues. The ends were cut back, 4 bases at V and 0 bases at J, with 14 bases in the middle. Germline CDR1 reads SGHRS; CDR2 reads YFSETQ. CDR3 bases: TGCGCCAGCAGCCCCCGGCCCGGGAGCTCCTACGAGCAGTACTTC. This encodes CASSPRPGSSYEQYF.

V is TRBV28 and J is TRBJ1-1; the D gene is possibly TRBD1 (6 bases). From germline, CDR1 is MDHEN and CDR2 SYDVKM. Trimming took off 6 bases at V and 3 bases at J, with 23 bases between the two ends. This CDR3 spans 17 amino acids. CDR3 protein: CASSLPQGPSRDTEAFF. The CDR3 DNA follows: TGTGCCAGCAGCCTCCCCCAGGGGCCATCCCGGGACACTGAAGCTTTCTTT.

V usage is TRBV5-5 and J usage is TRBJ1-5; D gene unclear. V was trimmed by 0 bases and J by 5 bases, leaving 12 bases between them. This CDR3 region has 15 residues. CDR1 and CDR2 (germline): SGHKS, YYEKEE (reference sequence). The CDR3 bases are TGTGCCAGCAGCTTGGCGGGCAGCTTTGATCAGCCCCAGCATTTT. It encodes CASSLAGSFDQPQHF. Full variable domain (missing parts from reference TRBV5-5 and TRBJ1-5): DAGVTQSPTHLIKTRGQQVTLRCSPISGHKSVSWYQQVLGQGPQFIFQYYEKEERGRGNFPDRFSARQFPNYSSELNVNALLLGDSALYLCASSLAGSFDQPQHFGDGTRLSIL.

This clone came up once. This chain connects TRBV5-1 to TRBJ1-4; TRBD1 matches 12 bases. CDR1 and CDR2 from the germline V gene are SGHRS and YFSETQ. V dropped 4 bases and J dropped 8; count of bases not matched to a gene: 9. The CDR3 has 16 amino acids. Here the CDR3 DNA reads TGCGCCAGCAGCCCCGGGACAGGGGGCTTCCGGGAAAAACTGTTTTTT. Translated: CASSPGTGGFREKLFF.

The chain is built from TRBV4-3 and TRBJ2-7; 8 bases fit TRBD1. Germline lookup yields CDR1 LGHNA and CDR2 YSLEER. The J segment lost 5 bases and the V segment lost 2 bases, leaving 14 bases of the junction unmatched. The CDR3 consists of 17 residues. For the CDR3, the DNA is TGCGCCAGCAGCCAAAAGTACGGACAGGGAGTGTTCGACGAGCAGTACTTC. This sequence encodes CASSQKYGQGVFDEQYF.